The clone carrying this T cell receptor (beta chain) was recorded a few times. Its antigen is not known. Quantitative 5'-RACE was performed with molecular barcodes, and it yielded the TCR beta libraries. In TCRdb, the 5' RACE reads were re-called with MiXCR into one record per CDR3 protein. The repertoire includes about 800,000 distinct CDR3 sequences, 12% of them detected once, and about 0.5% sits in the top ten. The data are from a study of CD8 T cells in ankylosing spondylitis. The germline CDR1 and CDR2 sequences are DFQATT and SNEGSKA (reference sequence). V lost 6 bases to trimming and J lost 5 bases, with 11 bases between them. The CDR3 extends over 11 amino acids. General study points: In ankylosing spondylitis patients, matched synovial fluid reportedly showed significant enrichment of disease-linked clones. Made up of about eight highly homologous variants, a TCR beta motif appeared characteristic of ankylosing spondylitis blood. Disease-linked clones proved CD8+ and comparatively uncommon in peripheral blood. In synovial fluid and blood from reactive arthritis, some motif variants were previously reported.

V and J are TRBV20-1 and TRBJ2-7; D is undetermined. The sequenced material came from blood, either unsorted or a sorted T cell fraction (not recorded which). The source is a male donor with ankylosing spondylitis. CDR3 amino acids: CSAARWDEQYF. As DNA, the CDR3 is TGCAGTGCCGCCCGGTGGGACGAGCAGTACTTC.